This paragraph reports one T cell receptor beta chain. Its antigen remains unidentified. Base quality data are lacking; no much larger clone is found one base away. V lost 1 base and J lost 3 bases; the stretch between them is 18 bases long. The CDR3 holds 17 amino acids from the cysteine to the phenylalanine. The CDR3 DNA has 51 bases and is translated from base 1. The CDR1 and CDR2 encoded by the germline V gene are MNHNS and SASEGT. The data are from a study of blood T cell repertoires in COVID-19 (TCRdb year 2020). Concerning the study at large: Samples covering the acute and convalescent phases of COVID-19 were provided by collaborators in the United States, Italy and Spain. The material from the prospective study consisted of cDNA or gDNA derived from T cells, B-cell-depleted T cells, or PBMCs. Deeply sampled blood TCRbeta repertoires from subjects exposed to, actively infected with, or recovered from COVID-19 were included in the dataset. The repertoires were made available in a free public database intended to serve as a resource for research on the immune response to SARS-CoV-2. The samples were drawn from the first 160 participants of the ongoing ImmuneRACE study and from under 1,500 subjects provided by 6 global collaborators. Sample metadata almost always included a de-identified subject ID, COVID-19 status, age in years and sex. Where available, HLA class I and class II types were obtained from metadata supplied by the sample provider rather than from assay-based typing.

Collaborating institutions collected whole blood in K2EDTA tubes following their own protocols. Collaborator samples were shipped for TCRbeta analysis as frozen whole blood, isolated PBMCs, or DNA extracted from either sample type. Points the paper makes about the study in general: Clinical and demographic metadata were provided uncurated, with the amount varying by source and participant.

TCRbeta CDR3 regions were amplified from genomic DNA by means of the immunoSEQ Assay, a bias-controlled multiplex PCR. The original pipeline was this. The number of nucleated cells in each sample was estimated from the amplification of reference gene primers within the assay. Sequence reads were collapsed and filtered to measure the absolute abundance of every unique TCRbeta CDR3 rearrangement. Productive Simpson clonality was computed per sample as the square root of Simpson's diversity index over productive rearrangements. Not all clones reach the TCRdb copy of this immuneACCESS table, which keeps in-frame sequences only. Checked studies attribute under half of the gap to unresolved V genes and leave the rest unexplained. The V and J calls and clone size are taken from that table; D and trimming were inferred from the DNA. This sample has roughly 13,000 clones in its table, and roughly 80% of those were observed once. Roughly 25% of the sample is in the top ten clones.

The source material was peripheral blood. This sequence originates from a man aged 35 to 55 with active or convalescent COVID-19. In this chain, TRBV6-1 is recombined with TRBJ1-2; a weak D assignment points to TRBD1 (5 bases agree). The nucleotides read TGTGCCAGCAGTGAAGAGGTTTGGGAGGGGCCCTACTATGGCTACACCTTC. This codes for CASSEEVWEGPYYGYTF.